This T cell receptor beta chain was identified in a study of blood T cell repertoires in COVID-19. The wider study: Samples taken during acute and convalescent COVID-19 were collected in the United States, Italy and Spain.

TCRdb's copy holds only in-frame clones and misses some; the assay was immunoSEQ multiplex PCR. The repertoire holds 200,000 to 300,000 clones, with 70% to 90% as singletons. Germline V lookup: CDR1 SGHRS, CDR2 YFSETQ. This CDR3 has 14 residues. The V end lost 4 bases, the J end lost 1 base, and 11 bases lay between the germline ends. The V call is TRBV5-1, the J call TRBJ1-1; D is unresolved. The source of this sequence is a woman aged 50 to 60 with acute COVID-19. Sequenced sample: PBMCs or T cells enriched from blood (not recorded which). CDR3 region: CASSRSRGNTEAFF. CDR3 nucleotide sequence: TGCGCCAGCAGCCGTTCCCGGGGGAACACTGAAGCTTTCTTT.